These 8 T cell receptor beta chains were all obtained from the same sample, sequenced in a study of blood T cell repertoires in COVID-19. Produced via immunoSEQ multiplex PCR; TCRdb's table is partial and in-frame only. The data show 35,000 to 45,000 clones, with 75% to 90% seen just once and less than 4.5% held by the top ten. Sequencing was carried out using peripheral blood. These receptors all stem from a man between 60 and 70 years old with acute or convalescent COVID-19.

This clone was observed a single time. The chain joins TRBV5-1 to TRBJ2-1, with D possibly being TRBD2 (8 bases). Looked up from germline, CDR1 is SGHRS and CDR2 is YFSETQ. CDR3 length: 14 amino acids. Trimming pared 9 bases from V and 9 bases from J, leaving 22 bases between. CDR3 sequence reads: CATAGGAGEREQFF. The CDR3 region has the DNA TGCGCCACCGCAGGGGGAGCGGGAGAACGTGAGCAGTTCTTC.

The rearrangement links TRBV11-2 to TRBJ2-5; D is possibly TRBD2 (6 bases). Trimming stripped 5 bases from V and 2 bases from J, with 9 bases between. Germline assignment: CDR1 SGHAT and CDR2 FQNNGV. The CDR3 extends over 13 amino acids. The CDR3 DNA follows: TGTGCCAGCAGCCGCGGGGTTCAAGAGACCCAGTACTTC. Translated, it gives CASSRGVQETQYF.

Comments on this clone: The limits of the CDR3 on the DNA are not certain, so only TCRdb's listed CDR3 is given. The chain joins TRBV30 to TRBJ2-2; the table calls TRBD2, which could not be checked here. Including both end residues, the CDR3 is 12 amino acids long. Germline V gene data show CDR1 as GTSNPN and CDR2 as SVGIG (reference sequence). The CDR3 reads CAWSADSGSCFF.

The chain couples TRBV6-2 or TRBV6-3 to TRBJ2-1; D is uncertain. The CDR3 consists of 15 residues. V lost 4 bases, J lost 6 bases, and 16 bases lay in between. Per the germline V gene, CDR1 is MNHEY and CDR2 is SVGEGT. The CDR3, as DNA: TGTGCCAGCAGTTTCCAATCAGCCGGGTTCAATGAGCAGTTCTTC. Its translation is CASSFQSAGFNEQFF.

J is TRBJ2-3 and V is TRBV6-1; D is perhaps TRBD2 (5 bases). V was pared by 3 bases and J by 9 bases, with 10 bases between. Germline V gene sequence: CDR1 MNHNS, CDR2 SASEGT. This CDR3 is built from 12 residues. CDR3 residues: CASSEEARTQYF. The CDR3 DNA reads TGTGCCAGCAGTGAGGAGGCAAGGACGCAGTATTTT.

This sequence joins TRBV6-5 and TRBJ1-3; 8 bases map to TRBD1. Germline V gene sequence: CDR1 MNHEY, CDR2 SVGAGI. The CDR3 is 15 residues long. Trimming at V came to 8 bases and at J to 2 bases, leaving 8 bases not matched to a gene. CDR3 sequence (DNA): TGTGCCAGCCGAGAACAGGGGGTACCTGGAAACACCATATATTTT. This sequence encodes CASREQGVPGNTIYF.

J is TRBJ2-1 and V is TRBV7-2; the match to TRBD2 covers 8 bases. Germline V gene lookup returns CDR1 SGHTA and CDR2 FQGNSA. CDR3 length: 17 amino acids. With V trimmed by 4 bases and J by 5 bases, 13 bases remained unmatched. In DNA, the CDR3 is TGTGCCAGCAGCTCTCGCGTTGGAGCGGGGGTTGACAATGAGCAGTTCTTC. Its translation: CASSSRVGAGVDNEQFF.

CDR3 nucleotide sequence: TGTGCCAGCAGCGTAGACGAGTCCCAGGTTAAGGGCTACACCTTC. Amino acids: CASSVDESQVKGYTF. V usage is TRBV9 and J usage is TRBJ1-2; no clear D gene. V was trimmed by 0 bases and J by 8 bases, leaving 17 bases between them. This CDR3 is 15 amino acids long. Germline V gene sequence: CDR1 SGDLS, CDR2 YYNGEE.